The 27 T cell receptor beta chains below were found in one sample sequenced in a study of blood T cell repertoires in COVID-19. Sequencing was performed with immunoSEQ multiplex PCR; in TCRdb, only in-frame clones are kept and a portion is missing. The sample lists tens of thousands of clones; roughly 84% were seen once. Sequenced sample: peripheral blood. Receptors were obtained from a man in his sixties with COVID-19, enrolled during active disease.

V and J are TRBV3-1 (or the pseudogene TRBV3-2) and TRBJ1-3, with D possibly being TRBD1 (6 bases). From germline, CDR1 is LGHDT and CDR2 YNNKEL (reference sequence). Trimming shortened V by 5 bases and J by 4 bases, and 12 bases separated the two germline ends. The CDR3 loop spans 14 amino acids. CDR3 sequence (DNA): TGTGCCAGCAGCGCACGGGGGGCAGGAAACACCATATATTTT. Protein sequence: CASSARGAGNTIYF.

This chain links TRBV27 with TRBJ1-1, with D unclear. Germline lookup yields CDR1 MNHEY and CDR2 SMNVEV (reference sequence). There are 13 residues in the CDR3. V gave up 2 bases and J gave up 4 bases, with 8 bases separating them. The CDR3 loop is CASSLAGSTEAFF. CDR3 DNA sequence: TGTGCCAGCAGTTTAGCTGGGAGCACTGAAGCTTTCTTT.

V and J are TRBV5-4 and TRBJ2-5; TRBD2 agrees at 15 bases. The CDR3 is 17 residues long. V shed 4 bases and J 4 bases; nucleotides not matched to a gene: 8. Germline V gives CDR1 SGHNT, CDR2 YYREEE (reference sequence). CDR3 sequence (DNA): TGTGCCAGCAGCGGGCGGGGACTAGCGGGGGGTCGAGAGACCCAGTACTTC. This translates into CASSGRGLAGGRETQYF.

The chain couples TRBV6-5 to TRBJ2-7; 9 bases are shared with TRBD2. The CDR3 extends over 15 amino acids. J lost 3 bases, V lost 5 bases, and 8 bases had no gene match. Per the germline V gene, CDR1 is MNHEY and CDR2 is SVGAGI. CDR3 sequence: CASSQAGGEVYEQYF. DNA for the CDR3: TGTGCCAGCAGTCAGGCGGGGGGGGAAGTCTACGAGCAGTACTTC.

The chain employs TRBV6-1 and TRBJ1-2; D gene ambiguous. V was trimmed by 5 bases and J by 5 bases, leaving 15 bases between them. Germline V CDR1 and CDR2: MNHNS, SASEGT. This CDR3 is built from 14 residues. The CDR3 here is CASSPSGSRYGYTF. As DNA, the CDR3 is TGTGCCAGCAGTCCCTCCGGGTCAAGGTATGGCTACACCTTC.

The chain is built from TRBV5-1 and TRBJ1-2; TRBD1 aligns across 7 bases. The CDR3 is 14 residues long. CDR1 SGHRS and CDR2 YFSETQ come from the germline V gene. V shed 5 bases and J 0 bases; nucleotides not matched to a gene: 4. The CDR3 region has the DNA TGCGCCAGCAGGCCGACAGGGACTAACTATGGCTACACCTTC. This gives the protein CASRPTGTNYGYTF.

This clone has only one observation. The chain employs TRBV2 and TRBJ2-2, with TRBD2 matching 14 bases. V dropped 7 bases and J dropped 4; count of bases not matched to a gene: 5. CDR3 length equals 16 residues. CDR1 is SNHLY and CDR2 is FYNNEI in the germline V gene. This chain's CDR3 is CASTGLAGGGTGELFF. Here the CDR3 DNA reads TGTGCCAGCACCGGACTAGCGGGGGGTGGCACCGGGGAGCTGTTTTTT.

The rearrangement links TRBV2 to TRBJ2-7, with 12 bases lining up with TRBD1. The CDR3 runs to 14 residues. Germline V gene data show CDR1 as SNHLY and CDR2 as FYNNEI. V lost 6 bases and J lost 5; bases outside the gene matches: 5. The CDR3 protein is CASRGTGGRHEQYF. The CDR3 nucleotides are TGTGCCAGCAGGGGGACAGGGGGCCGTCACGAGCAGTACTTC.

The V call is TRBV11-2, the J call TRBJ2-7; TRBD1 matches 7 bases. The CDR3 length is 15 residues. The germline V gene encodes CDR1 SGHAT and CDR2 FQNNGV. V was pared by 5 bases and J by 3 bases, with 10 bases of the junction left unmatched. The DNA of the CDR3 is TGTGCCAGCAGCCTCAGTCTGGGACAGTTCTACGAGCAGTACTTC. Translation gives CASSLSLGQFYEQYF.

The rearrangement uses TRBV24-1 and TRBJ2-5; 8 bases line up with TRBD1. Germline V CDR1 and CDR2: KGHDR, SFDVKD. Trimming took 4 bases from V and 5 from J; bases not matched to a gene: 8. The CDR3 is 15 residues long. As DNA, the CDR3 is TGTGCCACCAGTGACCGCGGACAGGGACGTGAGACCCAGTACTTC. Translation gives CATSDRGQGRETQYF.

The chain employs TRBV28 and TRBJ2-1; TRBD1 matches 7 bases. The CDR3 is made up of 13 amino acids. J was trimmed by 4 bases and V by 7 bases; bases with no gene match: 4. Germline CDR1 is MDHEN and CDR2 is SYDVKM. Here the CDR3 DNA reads TGTGCCAGCACGTCCAGGGGGTACAATGAGCAGTTCTTC. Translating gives CASTSRGYNEQFF.

The chain's CDR3 is CASNGGQGVNSPLHF. DNA of the CDR3: TGTGCCAGCAACGGAGGACAGGGAGTAAATTCACCCCTCCACTTT. The J gene is TRBJ1-6, the V gene TRBV2; 8 positions match TRBD1. Per the germline V gene, CDR1 is SNHLY and CDR2 is FYNNEI. Trimming took 7 bases from V and 7 from J; bases not matched to a gene: 9. The CDR3 has 15 amino acids.

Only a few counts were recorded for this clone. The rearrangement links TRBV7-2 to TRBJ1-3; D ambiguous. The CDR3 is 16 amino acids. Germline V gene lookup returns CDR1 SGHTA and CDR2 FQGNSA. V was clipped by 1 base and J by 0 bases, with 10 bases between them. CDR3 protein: CASSLDGVLSGNTIYF. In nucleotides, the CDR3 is TGTGCCAGCAGCTTAGATGGAGTCCTCTCTGGAAACACCATATATTTT.

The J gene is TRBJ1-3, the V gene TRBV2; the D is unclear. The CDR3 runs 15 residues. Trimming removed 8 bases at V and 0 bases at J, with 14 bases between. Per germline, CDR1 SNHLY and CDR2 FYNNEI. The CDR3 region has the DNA TGTGCCAGCCATCCCCGAACGGGCTCTGGAAACACCATATATTTT. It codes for CASHPRTGSGNTIYF.

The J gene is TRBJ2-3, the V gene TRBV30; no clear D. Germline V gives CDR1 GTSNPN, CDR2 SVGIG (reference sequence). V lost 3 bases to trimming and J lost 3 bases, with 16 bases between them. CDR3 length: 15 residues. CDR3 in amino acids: CAWRRLSFGTDTQYF. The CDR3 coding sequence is TGTGCCTGGAGGAGGCTGTCATTCGGGACAGATACGCAGTATTTT.

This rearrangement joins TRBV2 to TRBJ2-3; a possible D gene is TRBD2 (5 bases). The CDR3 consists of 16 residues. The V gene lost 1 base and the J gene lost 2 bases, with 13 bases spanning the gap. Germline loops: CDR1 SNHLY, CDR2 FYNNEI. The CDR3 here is CASSEGAGAPTDTQYF. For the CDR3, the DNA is TGTGCCAGCAGTGAAGGGGCGGGTGCCCCCACAGATACGCAGTATTTT.

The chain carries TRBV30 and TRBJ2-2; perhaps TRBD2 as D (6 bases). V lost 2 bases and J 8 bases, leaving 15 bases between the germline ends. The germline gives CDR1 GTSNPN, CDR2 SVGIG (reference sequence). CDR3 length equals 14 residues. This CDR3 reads CAWSTRPGTGELFF. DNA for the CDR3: TGTGCCTGGAGTACCCGCCCAGGGACTGGGGAGCTGTTTTTT.

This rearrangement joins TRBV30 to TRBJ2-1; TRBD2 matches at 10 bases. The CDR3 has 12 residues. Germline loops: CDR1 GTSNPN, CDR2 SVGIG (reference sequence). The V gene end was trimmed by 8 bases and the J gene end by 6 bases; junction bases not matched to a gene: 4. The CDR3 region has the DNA TGTGCCAGCGGGGGGGCCGGCAATGAGCAGTTCTTC. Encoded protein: CASGGAGNEQFF.

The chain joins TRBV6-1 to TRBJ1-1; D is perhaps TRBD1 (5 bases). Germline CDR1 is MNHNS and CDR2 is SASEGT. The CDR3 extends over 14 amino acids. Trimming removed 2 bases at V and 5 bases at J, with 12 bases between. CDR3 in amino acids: CASSELSGRTEAFF. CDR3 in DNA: TGTGCCAGCAGTGAACTGTCAGGGCGAACTGAAGCTTTCTTT.

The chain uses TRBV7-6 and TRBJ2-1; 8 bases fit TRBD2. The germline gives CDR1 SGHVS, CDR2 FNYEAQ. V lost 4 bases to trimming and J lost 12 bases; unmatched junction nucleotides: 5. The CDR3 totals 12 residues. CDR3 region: CASSWDTSGQFF. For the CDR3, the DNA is TGTGCCAGCAGCTGGGACACTAGCGGGCAGTTCTTC. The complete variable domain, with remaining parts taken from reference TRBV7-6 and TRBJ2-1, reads GAGVSQSPRYKVTKRGQDVALRCDPISGHVSLYWYRQALGQGPEFLTYFNYEAQQDKSGLPNDRFSAERPEGSISTLTIQRTEQRDSAMYRCASSWDTSGQFFGPGTRLTVL.

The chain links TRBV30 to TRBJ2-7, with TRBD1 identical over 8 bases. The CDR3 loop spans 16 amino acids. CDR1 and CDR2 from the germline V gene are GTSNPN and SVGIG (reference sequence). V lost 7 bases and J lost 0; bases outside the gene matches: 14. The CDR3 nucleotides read TGTGCCTTCATGGGGGGACAGGCCGGACTCTCCTACGAGCAGTACTTC. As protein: CAFMGGQAGLSYEQYF.

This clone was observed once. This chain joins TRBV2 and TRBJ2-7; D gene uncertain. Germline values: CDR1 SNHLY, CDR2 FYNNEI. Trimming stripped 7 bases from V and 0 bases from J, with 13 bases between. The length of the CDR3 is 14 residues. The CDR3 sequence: CASIARMTSYEQYF. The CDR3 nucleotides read TGTGCCAGCATTGCCAGGATGACCTCCTACGAGCAGTACTTC.

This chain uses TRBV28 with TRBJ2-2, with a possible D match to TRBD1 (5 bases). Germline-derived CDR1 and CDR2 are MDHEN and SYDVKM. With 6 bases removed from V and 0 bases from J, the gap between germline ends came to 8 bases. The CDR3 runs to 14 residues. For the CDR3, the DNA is TGTGCCAGCAGGGGGCATACGAACACCGGGGAGCTGTTTTTT. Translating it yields CASRGHTNTGELFF.

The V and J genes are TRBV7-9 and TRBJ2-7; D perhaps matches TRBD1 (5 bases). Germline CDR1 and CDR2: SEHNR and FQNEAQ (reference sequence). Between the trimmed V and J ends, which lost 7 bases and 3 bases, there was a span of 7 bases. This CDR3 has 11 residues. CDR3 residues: CASTQGYEQYF. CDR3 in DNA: TGTGCCAGCACGCAGGGCTACGAGCAGTACTTC.

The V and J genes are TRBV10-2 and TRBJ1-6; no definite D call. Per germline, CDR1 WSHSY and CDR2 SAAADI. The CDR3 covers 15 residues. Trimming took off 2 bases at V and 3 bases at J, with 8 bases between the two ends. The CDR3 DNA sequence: TGCGCCAGCAGTGAGCCCGGGAACTATAATTCACCCCTCCACTTT. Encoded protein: CASSEPGNYNSPLHF.

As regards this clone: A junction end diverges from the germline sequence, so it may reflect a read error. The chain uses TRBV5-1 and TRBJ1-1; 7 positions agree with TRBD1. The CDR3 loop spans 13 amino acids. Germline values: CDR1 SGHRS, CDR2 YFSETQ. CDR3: CASSTDREPLRIF. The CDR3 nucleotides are TGCGCCAGCAGCACCGACAGGGAGCCCCTTAGGATCTTT.

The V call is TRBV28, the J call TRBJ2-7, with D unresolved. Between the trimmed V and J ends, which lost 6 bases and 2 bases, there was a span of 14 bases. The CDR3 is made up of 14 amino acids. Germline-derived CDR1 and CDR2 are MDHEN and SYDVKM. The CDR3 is CASSQTTPAYEQYF. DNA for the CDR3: TGTGCCAGCAGCCAAACGACTCCTGCCTACGAGCAGTACTTC.